The 17 T cell receptor beta chains below come from one sample, sequenced in a study of T cell responses to AZD1222 COVID-19 vaccine. TCRdb's copy holds only in-frame clones and misses some; the assay was immunoSEQ multiplex PCR. The sample yields about 130,000 clones, around 90% seen once. The source was peripheral blood, collected 28 days after the second AZD1222 dose. These TCRs come from an adult who received the AZD1222 COVID-19 vaccine.

The V and J genes are TRBV3-1 (or the pseudogene TRBV3-2) and TRBJ1-2; possibly TRBD1 for D (6 bases). Germline CDR1 and CDR2: LGHDT and YNNKEL (reference sequence). The CDR3 totals 15 residues. The V and J ends lost 4 bases and 4 bases respectively, with 16 bases between them. The CDR3 reads CASSRDLQGTYGYTF. In nucleotides, the CDR3 is TGTGCCAGCAGCCGAGACTTACAGGGTACCTATGGCTACACCTTC.

The genes are TRBV30 and TRBJ1-5, with D possibly being TRBD1 (5 bases). The CDR3 is made up of 13 amino acids. Deletions cut 1 base from V and 3 bases from J, with 7 bases between. Germline V gene lookup returns CDR1 GTSNPN and CDR2 SVGIG (reference sequence). CDR3 in amino acids: CAWSEQVNQPQHF. In nucleotides, the CDR3 is TGTGCCTGGAGTGAACAGGTCAATCAGCCCCAGCATTTT.

By frequency in the sample, this clone is medium-sized. J is TRBJ2-3 and V is TRBV6-4, with a possible D match to TRBD1 (5 bases). V lost 3 bases and J lost 4, with 14 bases in between. Germline V gene data show CDR1 as MRHNA and CDR2 as SNTAGT. CDR3 length: 15 amino acids. CDR3 nucleotide sequence: TGTGCCAGCAGTGAGGGGCGGTCAGACGCAGATACGCAGTATTTT. This codes for CASSEGRSDADTQYF.

The rearrangement joins TRBV18 to TRBJ1-1; tentatively, D is TRBD1 (5 bases). The germline V gene has CDR1 KGHSH and CDR2 LQKENI. The length of the CDR3 is 14 residues. Between the trimmed V and J ends, which lost 7 bases and 5 bases, there was a span of 17 bases. Written as DNA, the CDR3 is TGTGCCAGCTTCCTACCCAGGGAGGGGACTGAAGCTTTCTTT. Translation gives CASFLPREGTEAFF.

V is TRBV6-1 and J is TRBJ1-3, with 11 positions matching TRBD1. CDR3 length: 16 residues. J lost 3 bases, V lost 2 bases, and 3 bases had no gene match. Germline CDR1 is MNHNS and CDR2 is SASEGT. In DNA form, the CDR3 reads TGTGCCAGCAGTGAACTTGGGACAGGGGGTGGAAACACCATATATTTT. It translates to CASSELGTGGGNTIYF.

The chain is built from TRBV19 and TRBJ2-4; 8 bases map to TRBD1. V shed 0 bases, J shed 4 bases, and the junction held 5 bases outside the gene matches. This CDR3 is 16 amino acids long. Germline-derived CDR1 and CDR2 are LNHDA and SQIVND (reference sequence). This chain's CDR3 is CASSIEPGGHKNIQYF. CDR3 in DNA: TGTGCCAGTAGTATAGAACCAGGGGGCCATAAAAACATTCAGTACTTC.

CDR3 protein: CASSQVTTTGYNEQFF. CDR3 in DNA: TGTGCCAGCAGCCAAGTTACTACGACAGGGTACAATGAGCAGTTCTTC. The chain joins TRBV3-1 (or the pseudogene TRBV3-2) to TRBJ2-1, with 7 bases matching TRBD1. Germline V CDR1 and CDR2: LGHDT, YNNKEL (reference sequence). The V segment lost 1 base and the J segment 4 bases; nucleotides outside the gene matches: 7. The CDR3 has 16 residues.

The chain links TRBV6-2 or TRBV6-3 to TRBJ1-3; TRBD1 might be the D (5 bases). V gave up 2 bases and J gave up 8 bases, with 19 bases separating them. The CDR3 length is 16 residues. CDR1 and CDR2 (germline): MNHEY, SVGEGT. CDR3 region: CASSYGTSHGEDTIYF. The CDR3 DNA reads TGTGCCAGCAGTTACGGGACTTCCCACGGAGAAGACACCATATATTTT.

The CDR3 region has the DNA TGTGCCAGCAGCCAGGGGGGCGTGCAGCAGTACTTC. This sequence encodes CASSQGGVQQYF. The gene calls are TRBV3-1 (or the pseudogene TRBV3-2) and TRBJ2-7, with D possibly called TRBD1 or TRBD2 (6 bases each). Trimming shortened V by 3 bases and J by 8 bases, and 11 bases separated the two germline ends. Germline CDR1 and CDR2: LGHDT and YNNKEL (reference sequence). The length of the CDR3 is 12 residues.

The chain links TRBV2 to TRBJ1-1, with D possibly being TRBD1 (5 bases). CDR3 size: 13 residues. With 4 bases removed from V and 3 bases from J, the gap between germline ends came to 9 bases. CDR1 SNHLY and CDR2 FYNNEI come from the germline V gene. CDR3 bases: TGTGCCAGCAGTGCCCAGGGTTACACTGAAGCTTTCTTT. The encoded protein is CASSAQGYTEAFF.

This clone was detected a few times. The chain uses TRBV11-2 and TRBJ1-3, with 8 bases lining up with TRBD1. The CDR3 spans 15 residues. After removal of 3 bases from V and 1 base from J, the junction contained 2 bases not matched to a gene. In germline, CDR1 is SGHAT, CDR2 FQNNGV. DNA of the CDR3: TGTGCCAGCAGCTTGGACAGGGTGTCTGGAAACACCATATATTTT. Protein sequence: CASSLDRVSGNTIYF.

The chain employs TRBV5-1 and TRBJ1-1; unclear D gene. Deletions cut 4 bases from V and 1 base from J, with 11 bases between. Per the germline V gene, CDR1 is SGHRS and CDR2 is YFSETQ. CDR3 length: 14 residues. CDR3 sequence: CASSPAPGNTEAFF. CDR3 nucleotides: TGCGCCAGCAGCCCGGCGCCAGGGAACACTGAAGCTTTCTTT. The full variable domain, in which reference TRBV5-1 and TRBJ1-1 provide the parts outside the CDR3, is KAGVTQTPRYLIKTRGQQVTLSCSPISGHRSVSWYQQTPGQGLQFLFEYFSETQRNKGNFPGRFSGRQFSNSRSEMNVSTLELGDSALYLCASSPAPGNTEAFFGQGTRLTVV.

This chain uses TRBV11-3 with TRBJ1-4, with D maybe TRBD1 (6 bases). V dropped 5 bases and J dropped 4 bases, with 11 bases sitting between them. The V gene's germline CDR1 is SGHNT and CDR2 YENEEA. The CDR3 has 14 residues. The CDR3 here is CASSPDSDNEKLFF. The CDR3 nucleotides read TGTGCCAGCAGCCCGGACAGTGATAATGAAAAACTGTTTTTT.

This chain connects TRBV5-1 to TRBJ1-4; 8 nucleotides line up with TRBD1. Germline assignment: CDR1 SGHRS and CDR2 YFSETQ. The CDR3 extends over 15 amino acids. Trimming removed 6 bases from V and 8 bases from J; junction bases left unmatched: 12. The CDR3 here is CASNSGQGLGEKLFF. The CDR3, as DNA: TGCGCCAGCAACTCCGGACAGGGCCTAGGAGAAAAACTGTTTTTT.

This chain uses TRBV27 with TRBJ1-6; the match to TRBD1 covers 8 bases. From germline, CDR1 is MNHEY and CDR2 SMNVEV (reference sequence). Unmatched junction bases numbered 9, after V lost 5 bases and J lost 9 bases. CDR3 size: 15 residues. Here the CDR3 reads CASSDIDRGVSPLHF. As DNA, the CDR3 is TGTGCCAGCAGTGATATCGACAGGGGAGTTTCACCCCTCCACTTT.

The chain couples TRBV10-3 to TRBJ1-1, with D unclear. Germline V gives CDR1 ENHRY, CDR2 SYGVKD. CDR3 length: 14 residues. The V end was cut by 2 bases, the J end by 3 bases, with 10 bases between. CDR3 bases: TGTGCCATCAGTGAGCCAACACAGTACACTGAAGCTTTCTTT. The encoded protein is CAISEPTQYTEAFF.

This clone was seen a few times. The chain links TRBV3-1 (or the pseudogene TRBV3-2) to TRBJ2-5; TRBD1 agrees at 9 bases. Germline lookup yields CDR1 LGHDT and CDR2 YNNKEL (reference sequence). The V gene end was trimmed by 1 base and the J gene end by 7 bases; junction bases not matched to a gene: 7. This CDR3 contains 15 residues. The CDR3 sequence: CASSQGTGGVGTQYF. CDR3 coding DNA: TGTGCCAGCAGCCAAGGCACAGGGGGCGTAGGGACCCAGTACTTC.